This T cell receptor beta chain was sequenced for a study of T-cell reconstitution after alpha-beta-depleted transplantation in children. This CDR3 has 13 amino acids. Trimming took 5 bases from V and 10 from J; bases not matched to a gene: 9. Germline values: CDR1 SNHLY, CDR2 FYNNEI. Unique molecular identifiers were incorporated during preparation of the TCRbeta library. TCRdb recomputed calls from the PCR reads with MiXCR, one row per CDR3 protein. The sample has some 500,000 distinct CDR3 sequences, approximately 16% seen once; the top ten hold 3% to 3.5%. Source: PBMCs from the stem cell graft donor, taken from the stem cell graft. The sequence was collected from a human donor who donated a stem cell graft to a child with acute lymphoblastic leukemia. The J gene is TRBJ1-1, the V gene TRBV2; 8 bases are a match to TRBD1. The DNA for the CDR3 is TGTGCCAGCAGTCAGGGACAGGAGAGACTAGCTTTCTTT. Translated, it gives CASSQGQERLAFF.